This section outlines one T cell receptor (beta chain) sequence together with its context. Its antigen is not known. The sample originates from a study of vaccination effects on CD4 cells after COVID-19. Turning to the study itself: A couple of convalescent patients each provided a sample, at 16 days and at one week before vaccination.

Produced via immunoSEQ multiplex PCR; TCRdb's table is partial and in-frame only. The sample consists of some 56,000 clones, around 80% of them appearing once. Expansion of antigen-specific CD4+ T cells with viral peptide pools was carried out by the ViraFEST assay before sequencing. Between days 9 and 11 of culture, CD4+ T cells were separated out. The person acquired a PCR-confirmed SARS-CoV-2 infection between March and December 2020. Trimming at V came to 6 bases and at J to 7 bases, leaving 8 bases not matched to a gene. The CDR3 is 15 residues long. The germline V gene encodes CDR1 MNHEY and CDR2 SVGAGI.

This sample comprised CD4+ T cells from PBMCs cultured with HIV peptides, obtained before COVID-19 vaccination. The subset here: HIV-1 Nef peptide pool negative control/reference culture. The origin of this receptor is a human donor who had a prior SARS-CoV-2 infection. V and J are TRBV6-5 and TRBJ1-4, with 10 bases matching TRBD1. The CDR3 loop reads CASSLTGGAGEKLFF. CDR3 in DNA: TGTGCCAGCAGCCTGACAGGGGGCGCCGGTGAAAAACTGTTTTTT.